The entry that follows covers one TCR beta chain sequence. This clone was counted a few times. Its recognized antigen is unknown. Per-base quality was not reported, and no clone a single base away is much larger than it. The data were obtained in a study of beta chain features in type 1 diabetes (dated 2018 in TCRdb). Broadly, across the study: Patients and healthy donors did not differ in mean age, gender distribution, total cell number or subset yield. Across all samples, some 99 million sorted cells were examined, and cell number per subset correlated strongly with RNA yield. In the study, TCRB repertoires of sorted circulating CD4+ T cell subsets from recently diagnosed type 1 diabetes patients were compared with those of matched healthy donors. Naive and central memory subsets were obtained from all 30 or so donors, but regulatory and stem cell-like memory subsets were isolated from only 8 patients and about 8 healthy donors.

Paper-wide results and their limitations: Type 1 diabetes patients showed a moderate but significant shortening of TCRB CDR3 length in all four CD4+ subsets. The naive, central memory and regulatory TCRB repertoires appeared to resemble one another more closely among patients than among healthy donors. HLA sub-analyses involved small numbers of individuals, so any influence of HLA type on TCRB rearrangement remained unresolved. Patients with type 1 diabetes made fewer insertions and deleted more nucleotides at VDJ recombination sites, implying thymic rearrangement abnormalities. Because cDNA was sequenced instead of genomic DNA, activated cells with high expression could be over-represented, although the groups did not differ in activation or CD3 levels. PCR may preferentially amplify shorter templates, but because patient and control samples were amplified and corrected together, any resulting skew would affect both groups equally.

Each donor gave one peripheral blood draw, averaging approximately 0.12 L, which was collected into heparinised tubes. Using a panel that included CD45RO, CCR7, CD25, CD127, CD95 and CD27, naive, central memory, regulatory and stem cell-like memory CD4+ T cells were sorted on a BD FACSAria II. All sorted populations exceeded 95% purity. PBMCs were isolated right away by Lymphoprep density gradient centrifugation and were stained directly, without culture. So that batch effects would be minimized, each experiment stained and sorted samples in pairs, pairing one healthy donor with one patient. The entire amount of isolated RNA was reverse transcribed using the High Capacity cDNA Reverse Transcription Kit, so the sequenced TCRB transcripts were expressed ones. Deep immunoSEQ sequencing was performed on naive, central memory and regulatory T cell samples, with an average of about 3.6 million total reads per sample. Sorted cells were lysed in RLT buffer, and RNA was extracted using DNase-treated RNeasy Micro or Mini kits according to cell number. To prevent cross-contamination, every cell subset was processed on its own, while patient and healthy donor samples were processed together. Using the immunoSEQ multiplex PCR, TCRB sequences were amplified from cDNA into 87-bp fragments spanning the CDR3 region. Sequencing of the amplicons was performed on the Illumina HiSeq platform. In the paper's pipeline: PCR bias was corrected computationally using synthetic template baselines, and reads within Hamming distance 2 were collapsed, with unmergeable singletons discarded. Reads were aligned against IMGT so that V, D and J genes, CDR3 length and insertions or deletions at six rearrangement sites could be assigned. Within each subset, clonotype counts were normalized to the number of sorted cells before true diversity and Gini coefficients were calculated with the tcR R package. The overlap coefficient, calculated on TCRB nucleotide sequences, was used to quantify repertoire sharing. Out-of-frame TCRB sequences from naive cells were analyzed as a proxy for the pre-selection repertoire. TCRdb provides this immuneACCESS table in a form limited to in-frame rearrangements. Some clones are lacking; in checked studies, under half of them reflect an unresolved V gene, and why the rest are absent is not known. From that table come the V and J calls and clone size; the DNA was used to work out D and trimming. This sample has 250,000 to 300,000 clones in its table, and approximately 14% of those were observed once. The ten largest clones represent around 0.016% of the sample.

Sequences were obtained from naive CD4+ T cells from blood. According to the study, the label for this sample's cell subset or site signals: true naive CD4+ T cells. The sequence derives from a man aged 30 to 45 with type 1 diabetes.

The nucleotides read TGTGCCAGCAGTCCCCTGGGAGAGGGAAATCAGCCCCAGCATTTT. This codes for CASSPLGEGNQPQHF. The chain is encoded by TRBV28 joined to TRBJ1-5, with the D gene not clear enough to name. A distance of 15 bases separates the germline ends of V and J, which lose 5 bases and 4 bases respectively. CDR1 and CDR2 are read off the germline V gene as MDHEN and SYDVKM. Measured from the cysteine to the phenylalanine, the CDR3 is 15 residues long. Just the 45-base CDR3 DNA is kept, in frame starting at base 1.